The clone carrying this T cell receptor (beta chain) was counted many times. The data derive from a study of human T cells and chemical hapten exposure. Study overall: Sensitization was performed using 2% DPC on a roughly 2 cm by roughly 2 cm upper inner arm skin site. Minor volume differences among pooled libraries chiefly drove per-sample TCR yield variation.

Time point: patch test 2, 6 weeks after DPC sensitization. The treatment: therapeutic diphenylcyclopropenone sensitization with weekly scalp DPC. Venepuncture was done earlier than the placement of each patch test. TCRdb itself ran the RACE reads through MiXCR, one entry per CDR3 protein. The data show more than 75,000 distinct CDR3 sequences, roughly a tenth seen once. With V trimmed by 1 base and J by 8 bases, 5 bases remained unmatched. The germline gives CDR1 SGHAT, CDR2 FQNNGV. The CDR3 totals 14 residues. This chain links TRBV11-2 with TRBJ2-1; 7 bases are shared with TRBD2. The clonotype comes from a woman in her 30s with alopecia areata. Some clones in this sample may be carry-over from other donors' samples. This material consisted of whole blood, taken in connection with sensitization to the hapten diphenylcyclopropenone (DPC). CDR3 in amino acids: CASSLVGGVDEQFF. Written as DNA, the CDR3 is TGTGCCAGCAGCTTAGTTGGGGGGGTCGATGAGCAGTTCTTC. The full variable domain, rest sourced from reference TRBV11-2 and TRBJ2-1, is EAGVAQSPRYKIIEKRQSVAFWCNPISGHATLYWYQQILGQGPKLLIQFQNNGVVDDSQLPKDRFSAERLKGVDSTLKIQPAKLEDSAVYLCASSLVGGVDEQFFGPGTRLTVL.